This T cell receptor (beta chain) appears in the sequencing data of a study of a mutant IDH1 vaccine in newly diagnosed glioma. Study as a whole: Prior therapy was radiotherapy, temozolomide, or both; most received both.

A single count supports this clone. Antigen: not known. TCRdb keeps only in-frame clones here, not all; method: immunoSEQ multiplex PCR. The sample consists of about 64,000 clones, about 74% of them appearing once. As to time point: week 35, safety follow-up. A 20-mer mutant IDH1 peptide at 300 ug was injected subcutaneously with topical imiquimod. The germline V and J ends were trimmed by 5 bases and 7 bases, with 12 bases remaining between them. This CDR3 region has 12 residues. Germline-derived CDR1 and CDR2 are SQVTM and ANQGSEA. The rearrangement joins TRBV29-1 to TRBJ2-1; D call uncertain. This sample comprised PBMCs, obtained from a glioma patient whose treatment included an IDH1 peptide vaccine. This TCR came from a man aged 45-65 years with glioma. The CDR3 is CSVYKGGNEQFF. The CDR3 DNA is TGCAGCGTTTACAAGGGTGGTAATGAGCAGTTCTTC.